One and the same sample provided the 20 T cell receptor beta chains below, sequenced in a study of response to subunit inactivated influenza vaccine. One entry per CDR3 protein, called by TCRdb with MiXCR from the RT-PCR reads. In the table there are 150,000 to 200,000 distinct CDR3 sequences, approximately 12% of which are singletons. The data were also submitted as part of a second study, on T cells expressing NK-cell markers. That paper states: 5'RACE template switching with UMIs produced the TCR beta cDNA.

This specimen consisted of CD8+ T cells sorted from PBMCs, obtained 12 days after vaccination. The receptor set was obtained from a man aged 50-59 years who received an inactivated influenza vaccine.

In its sample, this clonotype was seen a few times. The chain employs TRBV15 and TRBJ2-1; TRBD2 agrees at 9 bases. The trim removed 1 base at V and 9 bases at J, leaving 7 bases unmatched. The CDR3 runs to 15 residues. CDR1 LNHNV and CDR2 YYDKDF come from the germline V gene (reference sequence). CDR3 region: CATSRVSGSFVEQFF. In DNA form, the CDR3 reads TGTGCCACCAGCAGAGTTAGCGGGAGTTTCGTTGAGCAGTTCTTC.

The CDR3 DNA sequence: TGTGCCAGCATCCCTCCGACCGGGACCTTCTATGGCTACACCTTC. Its translation: CASIPPTGTFYGYTF. The rearrangement uses TRBV7-9 and TRBJ1-2; a weak D match, TRBD1 (5 bases). CDR3 length: 15 amino acids. In germline, CDR1 is SEHNR, CDR2 FQNEAQ (reference sequence). Trimming removed 7 bases from V and 4 bases from J, with 19 bases in between.

The V and J genes are TRBV2 and TRBJ2-7; tentatively, D is TRBD1 or TRBD2 (5 bases each). Germline V lookup: CDR1 SNHLY, CDR2 FYNNEI. Deletions cut 10 bases from V and 6 bases from J, with 16 bases between. The CDR3 is made up of 12 amino acids. CDR3 amino acids: CATTGGYGEQYF. CDR3 sequence (DNA): TGTGCCACGACTGGGGGTTACGGCGAGCAGTACTTC.

The sample holds a few counts of this clonotype. The chain joins TRBV20-1 to TRBJ2-7; D is unresolved. The CDR3 runs to 14 residues. V shed 0 bases and J shed 3 bases, with 12 bases lying between them. Germline lookup yields CDR1 DFQATT and CDR2 SNEGSKA (reference sequence). The CDR3 sequence: CSARDSGPNYEQYF. The DNA of the CDR3 is TGCAGTGCTAGAGACAGTGGACCGAACTACGAGCAGTACTTC.

CDR3 amino acids: CASAPGLVYEQYF. The CDR3 DNA sequence: TGTGCCAGCGCCCCGGGACTAGTATACGAGCAGTACTTC. The chain links TRBV27 to TRBJ2-7; TRBD2 aligns across 8 bases. This CDR3 spans 13 amino acids. Germline V lookup: CDR1 MNHEY, CDR2 SMNVEV (reference sequence). V trimming: 8 bases; J trimming: 4 bases; junction bases outside the gene matches: 7.

This clonotype appeared a few times. The rearrangement uses TRBV29-1 and TRBJ2-3; 8 positions agree with TRBD1. This CDR3 has 13 amino acids. Germline CDR1 reads SQVTM; CDR2 reads ANQGSEA. V shed 4 bases, J shed 7 bases, and the junction held 7 bases outside the gene matches. Written as DNA, the CDR3 is TGCAGCGTTGTGGACAGGGCCGACAATACGCAGTATTTT. Amino acid sequence: CSVVDRADNTQYF.

This clonotype was detected a few times. The chain recombines TRBV6-1 with TRBJ2-7; 8 bases line up with TRBD1. CDR3 length equals 17 residues. Germline CDR1 MNHNS, CDR2 SASEGT. Trimming removed 1 base from V and 0 bases from J; junction bases left unmatched: 8. CDR3 sequence reads: CASSEVARQGSSYEQYF. The CDR3 DNA reads as TGTGCCAGCAGTGAAGTTGCGCGACAGGGGTCCTCCTACGAGCAGTACTTC.

This clonotype was seen a few times. One end of the junction does not line up with germline, which may come from a read error. V and J are TRBV6-1 and TRBJ1-2; D ambiguous. The CDR3 sequence is 13 residues long. The V gene's germline CDR1 is MNHNS and CDR2 SASEGT. The CDR3 is CASSEAEQNLCSF. The DNA of the CDR3 is TGTGCCAGCAGTGAAGCGGAGCAGAACCTATGCTCCTTC.

The chain links TRBV28 to TRBJ2-7; 9 positions match TRBD2. Germline loops: CDR1 MDHEN, CDR2 SYDVKM. V shed 5 bases, J shed 2 bases, and the junction held 7 bases outside the gene matches. This CDR3 has 15 amino acids. CDR3 nucleotide sequence: TGTGCCAGCAGTATAGGGGTAGCGGGAGCCTACGAGCAGTACTTC. It is translated as CASSIGVAGAYEQYF.

CDR3 sequence (DNA): TGCGCCAGCAGCCAGCTCTTCAGGACTACTGAAGACAATGAGCAGTTCTTC. Translated: CASSQLFRTTEDNEQFF. The chain combines TRBV4-3 with TRBJ2-1; maybe TRBD2 (6 bases). The length of the CDR3 is 17 residues. Per germline, CDR1 LGHNA and CDR2 YSLEER. The germline V and J ends were trimmed by 3 bases and 5 bases, with 20 bases remaining between them.

This clonotype has more than one count but fewer than ten. The chain combines TRBV29-1 with TRBJ2-7; a weak D match, TRBD1 (6 bases). This CDR3 has 15 residues. Per the germline V gene, CDR1 is SQVTM and CDR2 is ANQGSEA. V shed 6 bases and J shed 2 bases, with 20 bases lying between them. The CDR3 DNA reads as TGCAGCGTCATGGGCAACCTCCAGGGGACCTACGAGCAGTACTTC. Translation: CSVMGNLQGTYEQYF.

This clonotype was observed a handful of times. The chain links TRBV27 to TRBJ2-1; 7 bases line up with TRBD1. The V gene end was trimmed by 5 bases and the J gene end by 8 bases; junction bases not matched to a gene: 15. This CDR3 comprises 16 residues. CDR1 is MNHEY and CDR2 is SMNVEV in the germline V gene (reference sequence). The DNA for the CDR3 is TGTGCCAGCAGTCAGGGACAGTCCGTCCCAAGGGATGAGCAGTTCTTC. It specifies CASSQGQSVPRDEQFF.

This clonotype came up once. The chain couples TRBV20-1 to TRBJ2-3; D ambiguous. The CDR3 loop spans 13 amino acids. CDR1 is DFQATT, CDR2 SNEGSKA, per germline (reference sequence). With 5 bases removed from V and 2 bases from J, the gap between germline ends came to 11 bases. Written as DNA, the CDR3 is TGCAGTGCTCGACTCGGTTACACAGATACGCAGTATTTT. It codes for CSARLGYTDTQYF.

The chain couples TRBV5-1 to TRBJ2-2; D is unclear. The CDR3 has 13 residues. V gave up 0 bases and J gave up 6 bases, with 6 bases separating them. Germline-derived CDR1 and CDR2 are SGHRS and YFSETQ. This chain's CDR3 is CASSLAWSGELFF. The CDR3 DNA reads TGCGCCAGCAGCTTGGCTTGGTCCGGGGAGCTGTTTTTT. Full variable domain (rest looked up from reference TRBV5-1 and TRBJ2-2): KAGVTQTPRYLIKTRGQQVTLSCSPISGHRSVSWYQQTPGQGLQFLFEYFSETQRNKGNFPGRFSGRQFSNSRSEMNVSTLELGDSALYLCASSLAWSGELFFGEGSRLTVL.

In this sample, this clonotype turned up a few times. The chain employs TRBV18 and TRBJ2-5; D is unresolved. Between the trimmed V and J ends, which lost 3 bases and 0 bases, there was a span of 8 bases. CDR1 is KGHSH and CDR2 is LQKENI in the germline V gene. The CDR3 extends over 14 amino acids. The CDR3 protein is CASSPTAYQETQYF. The CDR3 region has the DNA TGTGCCAGCTCACCCACAGCGTACCAAGAGACCCAGTACTTC. The whole variable domain, filled in from reference TRBV18 and TRBJ2-5, reads NAGVMQNPRHLVRRRGQEARLRCSPMKGHSHVYWYRQLPEEGLKFMVYLQKENIIDESGMPKERFSAEFPKEGPSILRIQQVVRGDSAAYFCASSPTAYQETQYFGPGTRLLVL.

The chain recombines TRBV27 with TRBJ2-1; D might be TRBD1 (5 bases). V lost 5 bases to trimming and J lost 9 bases, with 14 bases between them. This CDR3 has 13 residues. CDR1 is MNHEY and CDR2 is SMNVEV in the germline V gene (reference sequence). Here the CDR3 reads CASSGAPKFEQFF. In DNA, the CDR3 is TGTGCCAGCAGTGGGGCACCCAAATTTGAGCAGTTCTTC.

The J gene is TRBJ2-7, the V gene TRBV7-8; D perhaps matches TRBD2 (7 bases). V was pared by 5 bases and J by 0 bases, with 14 bases between. This CDR3 has 15 residues. Germline-derived CDR1 and CDR2 are SGHVS and FQNEAQ. The CDR3 DNA reads TGTGCCAGCAGCCCGAGGGGGGGGGACTCCTACGAGCAGTACTTC. This codes for CASSPRGGDSYEQYF. Full variable domain (missing parts from reference TRBV7-8 and TRBJ2-7): GAGVSQSPRYKVAKRGQDVALRCDPISGHVSLFWYQQALGQGPEFLTYFQNEAQLDKSGLPSDRFFAERPEGSVSTLKIQRTQQEDSAVYLCASSPRGGDSYEQYFGPGTRLTVT.

This clonotype has only a few counts. CDR3 nucleotides: TGTGCCAGCAGTTACGGGTTTGAAGCTTTCTTT. Translating it yields CASSYGFEAFF. This sequence joins TRBV6-5 and TRBJ1-1, with D uncertain. There are 11 residues in the CDR3. Germline-derived CDR1 and CDR2 are MNHEY and SVGAGI. V was pared by 2 bases and J by 7 bases, with 5 bases between.

The chain employs TRBV12-3 or TRBV12-4 and TRBJ1-1; D is ambiguous. V dropped 3 bases and J dropped 1 base, with 6 bases sitting between them. The CDR3 length is 13 residues. CDR3: CASSFETNTEAFF. The CDR3 DNA sequence: TGTGCCAGCAGTTTTGAGACGAACACTGAAGCTTTCTTT.

This chain joins TRBV24-1 and TRBJ2-1; D might be TRBD1 or TRBD2, each matching 5 bases. This CDR3 comprises 16 residues. V lost 5 bases, J lost 6 bases, and 19 bases lay in between. Germline CDR1 KGHDR, CDR2 SFDVKD. CDR3 loop: CATSAFPAGAPNEQFF. In DNA form, the CDR3 reads TGTGCCACCAGTGCATTCCCGGCCGGGGCACCCAATGAGCAGTTCTTC.